These 24 T cell receptor beta chains were sequenced from one sample in a study of blood T cell repertoires in COVID-19. The protocol was immunoSEQ multiplex PCR, while the TCRdb copy is restricted to in-frame clones and leaves out a portion. Among roughly 300,000 clones listed, around 87% were seen once. The specimen sequenced was peripheral blood. These receptors were taken from a woman aged 50 to 60 who had recovered from COVID-19.

The rearrangement uses TRBV20-1 and TRBJ2-5; no clear D gene. Trimming left V 3 bases short and J 5 bases short, with 7 bases between. Germline assignment: CDR1 DFQATT and CDR2 SNEGSKA (reference sequence). This CDR3 contains 11 residues. CDR3 amino acids: CSARPRETQYF. The CDR3, as DNA: TGCAGTGCTAGGCCCCGGGAGACCCAGTACTTC.

The chain couples TRBV5-1 to TRBJ2-7, with 8 bases matching TRBD1. The CDR3 contains 15 residues. The germline gives CDR1 SGHRS, CDR2 YFSETQ. Germline trimming cut 0 bases from V and 6 bases from J; bases unmatched to any gene: 8. CDR3 sequence reads: CASSLERTGSAEQYF. CDR3 nucleotide sequence: TGCGCCAGCAGCTTGGAAAGGACAGGGTCGGCCGAGCAGTACTTC.

This clone has only one observation. This chain connects TRBV7-9 to TRBJ1-2; D not certain. Germline V gene data show CDR1 as SEHNR and CDR2 as FQNEAQ (reference sequence). This CDR3 has 16 residues. Trimming removed 5 bases from V and 1 base from J, with 17 bases in between. Here the CDR3 reads CASSLSTGRSNYGYTF. The CDR3 coding sequence is TGTGCCAGCAGCCTTAGTACGGGTCGAAGTAACTATGGCTACACCTTC.

The CDR3 DNA is TGTGCCAGCAGTGACGGGCGGGGGGTCACAGATACGCAGTATTTT. It encodes CASSDGRGVTDTQYF. This chain uses TRBV2 with TRBJ2-3; 8 bases map to TRBD2. J gave up 2 bases and V 3 bases, and 4 bases lay outside the gene matches. The CDR3 is made up of 15 amino acids. Germline CDR1 and CDR2: SNHLY and FYNNEI.

This clone was seen more than once but under ten times. The chain links TRBV24-1 to TRBJ1-4, with a tentative D call TRBD1 (6 bases). V lost 9 bases and J lost 4, with 17 bases in between. Germline V gives CDR1 KGHDR, CDR2 SFDVKD. CDR3 length equals 15 residues. DNA for the CDR3: TGTGCCACCGGAGACTTATCAGGGGATAATGAAAAACTGTTTTTT. Translation: CATGDLSGDNEKLFF.

The V call is TRBV5-1, the J call TRBJ2-7, with TRBD1 identical over 7 bases. J was trimmed by 2 bases and V by 3 bases; bases with no gene match: 14. The CDR3 spans 17 residues. Per germline, CDR1 SGHRS and CDR2 YFSETQ. Here the CDR3 reads CASSSPSYHRGPYEQYF. CDR3 nucleotide sequence: TGCGCCAGCAGCTCTCCGTCATATCACAGGGGCCCCTACGAGCAGTACTTC.

V is TRBV19 and J is TRBJ2-1; the match to TRBD1 covers 7 bases. Germline V gives CDR1 LNHDA, CDR2 SQIVND (reference sequence). V lost 5 bases and J lost 5; bases outside the gene matches: 6. This CDR3 has 14 residues. For the CDR3, the DNA is TGTGCCAGTAGTCCCAGGGGGAGCCACAATGAGCAGTTCTTC. Protein: CASSPRGSHNEQFF.

The chain employs TRBV28 and TRBJ1-5, with a possible D match to TRBD1 (6 bases). The CDR3 loop spans 17 amino acids. CDR1 and CDR2 from the germline V gene are MDHEN and SYDVKM. Trimming stripped 3 bases from V and 2 bases from J, with 17 bases between. Here the CDR3 reads CASSFPGYSGGNQPQHF. Here the CDR3 DNA reads TGTGCCAGCAGTTTCCCCGGCTATTCAGGGGGCAATCAGCCCCAGCATTTT.

This sequence joins TRBV12-1 and TRBJ2-1; the table's D gene call, TRBD2, was not cross checked with the DNA. TRBV12-1 counts as a pseudogene. The CDR3 extends over 12 amino acids. CDR3 in amino acids: CASSYSRCEQFF. CDR3 nucleotide sequence: TGTGCCAGCAGCTACTCGAGGTGTGAGCAGTTCTTC.

The rearrangement uses TRBV7-7 and TRBJ2-5; tentatively, D is TRBD1 (5 bases). The V end lost 1 base, the J end lost 0 bases, and 9 bases lay between the germline ends. The germline V gene encodes CDR1 SSHAT and CDR2 FNYEAQ (reference sequence). The CDR3 runs 15 residues. The CDR3: CASSLGTTNQETQYF. As DNA, the CDR3 is TGTGCCAGCAGCTTAGGGACAACAAACCAAGAGACCCAGTACTTC.

Turning to this clone: Within the sample, other DNA sequences also encode this same CDR3. The genes are TRBV27 and TRBJ1-1; TRBD1 agrees at 9 bases. The germline CDR1 and CDR2 sequences are MNHEY and SMNVEV (reference sequence). This CDR3 is built from 14 residues. The V gene end was trimmed by 6 bases and the J gene end by 3 bases; junction bases not matched to a gene: 5. The CDR3 loop reads CASSPGQGYTEAFF. CDR3 nucleotide sequence: TGTGCCAGCAGCCCGGGACAGGGCTACACTGAAGCTTTCTTT.

The genes are TRBV4-3 and TRBJ2-7, with D perhaps TRBD2 (5 bases). Trimming took 0 bases from V and 2 from J, leaving 8 bases between them. The CDR3 is 14 amino acids. Germline-derived CDR1 and CDR2 are LGHNA and YSLEER. The CDR3 region is CASSQDRAAYEQYF. In nucleotides, the CDR3 is TGCGCCAGCAGCCAAGATCGAGCGGCCTACGAGCAGTACTTC.

This clone appeared a single time. The CDR3 here is CAWTPREALTGELFF. CDR3 nucleotide sequence: TGTGCCTGGACCCCCAGGGAGGCCCTCACCGGGGAGCTGTTTTTT. J is TRBJ2-2 and V is TRBV30, with D maybe TRBD2 (6 bases). Deletions cut 4 bases from V and 4 bases from J, with 16 bases between. CDR1 and CDR2 (germline): GTSNPN, SVGIG (reference sequence). The CDR3 length is 15 residues. Drawing the rest from reference TRBV30 and TRBJ2-2, the complete variable domain is SQTIHQWPATLVQPVGSPLSLECTVEGTSNPNLYWYRQAAGRGLQLLFYSVGIGQISSEVPQNLSASRPQDRQFILSSKKLLLSDSGFYLCAWTPREALTGELFFGEGSRLTVL.

This rearrangement joins TRBV20-1 to TRBJ2-1; D perhaps matches TRBD2 (6 bases). The CDR3 runs to 16 residues. Trimming took 3 bases from V and 1 from J, leaving 16 bases between them. Germline CDR1 reads DFQATT; CDR2 reads SNEGSKA (reference sequence). In DNA form, the CDR3 reads TGCAGTGCTAGTGTACCTAGCGCGAGATCCTACAATGAGCAGTTCTTC. This encodes CSASVPSARSYNEQFF.

The chain carries TRBV2 and TRBJ1-2; 7 bases fit TRBD1. This CDR3 has 15 amino acids. V trimming: 1 base; J trimming: 7 bases; junction bases outside the gene matches: 9. The germline V gene encodes CDR1 SNHLY and CDR2 FYNNEI. CDR3 DNA: TGTGCCAGCAGTGAAGACAGGGGAACGGGACGTGGCTACACCTTC. It codes for CASSEDRGTGRGYTF.

The chain has TRBV6-6 and TRBJ1-2; perhaps TRBD1 as D (5 bases). The CDR3 has 11 amino acids. CDR1 and CDR2 from the germline V gene are MNHNY and SVGAGI (reference sequence). Trimming took 8 bases from V and 5 from J, leaving 9 bases between them. The CDR3 DNA follows: TGTGCCAGCGGGGGGGAATATGGCTACACCTTC. This translates into CASGGEYGYTF.

This chain uses TRBV4-1 with TRBJ1-5; D might be TRBD1 (5 bases). Trimming took off 3 bases at V and 1 base at J, with 10 bases between the two ends. Germline values: CDR1 MGHRA, CDR2 YSYEKL. CDR3 size: 15 residues. This chain's CDR3 is CASSQTVVSNQPQHF. CDR3 nucleotide sequence: TGCGCCAGCAGCCAGACAGTAGTAAGCAATCAGCCCCAGCATTTT.

A few counts support this clone. This chain links TRBV4-3 with TRBJ2-7; 7 nucleotides agree with TRBD1. The CDR3 runs to 14 residues. Germline lookup yields CDR1 LGHNA and CDR2 YSLEER. V lost 2 bases and J lost 6; bases outside the gene matches: 7. CDR3 region: CASSQTTGVGEQYF. CDR3 DNA: TGCGCCAGCAGCCAAACCACAGGGGTAGGCGAGCAGTACTTC.

The CDR3 reads CASSYLYRGNPYEQYF. The CDR3 DNA sequence: TGTGCCAGCAGTTACTTGTACAGGGGAAACCCCTACGAGCAGTACTTC. The gene calls are TRBV6-5 and TRBJ2-7, with 7 positions matching TRBD1. The CDR3 totals 16 residues. In germline, CDR1 is MNHEY, CDR2 SVGAGI. V was pared by 1 base and J by 2 bases, with 8 bases of the junction left unmatched.

This rearrangement joins TRBV9 to TRBJ2-7; 9 nucleotides align to TRBD1. The CDR3 is 14 amino acids. Germline lookup yields CDR1 SGDLS and CDR2 YYNGEE. V shed 3 bases and J 4 bases; nucleotides not matched to a gene: 5. CDR3 in DNA: TGTGCCAGCAGCGAAGGGGGACAGGGATACGAGCAGTACTTC. Protein: CASSEGGQGYEQYF.

CDR3 region: CAISPGTSGTKETQYF. The CDR3, as DNA: TGTGCCATCAGCCCAGGGACTAGCGGGACGAAAGAGACCCAGTACTTC. The J gene is TRBJ2-5, the V gene TRBV10-3; 13 bases are shared with TRBD2. Germline V gene lookup returns CDR1 ENHRY and CDR2 SYGVKD. CDR3 length equals 16 residues. Unmatched junction bases numbered 7, after V lost 6 bases and J lost 3 bases.

The chain uses TRBV11-2 and TRBJ2-4, with D possibly being TRBD2 (7 bases). Germline V gene lookup returns CDR1 SGHAT and CDR2 FQNNGV. The length of the CDR3 is 17 residues. The germline V and J ends were trimmed by 5 bases and 6 bases, with 23 bases remaining between them. The CDR3: CASSTTWTGGVGNIQYF. DNA for the CDR3: TGTGCCAGCAGCACGACCTGGACGGGGGGCGTGGGAAACATTCAGTACTTC. The variable domain in full, with the rest retrieved from reference TRBV11-2 and TRBJ2-4, is EAGVAQSPRYKIIEKRQSVAFWCNPISGHATLYWYQQILGQGPKLLIQFQNNGVVDDSQLPKDRFSAERLKGVDSTLKIQPAKLEDSAVYLCASSTTWTGGVGNIQYFGAGTRLSVL.

The CDR3 coding sequence is TGTGCCATCAGGGAGGGGCGGAACTATGGCTACACCTTC. Translation: CAIREGRNYGYTF. The chain carries TRBV19 and TRBJ1-2, with a weak D call TRBD1 (5 bases). The V gene lost 10 bases and the J gene lost 2 bases, with 14 bases spanning the gap. CDR3 length equals 13 residues. Germline lookup yields CDR1 LNHDA and CDR2 SQIVND (reference sequence).

The chain uses TRBV27 and TRBJ2-2; TRBD2 agrees at 9 bases. CDR1 MNHEY and CDR2 SMNVEV come from the germline V gene (reference sequence). V lost 5 bases, J lost 6 bases, and 16 bases stayed unmatched. CDR3 length: 18 amino acids. Here the CDR3 reads CASSTQVPASGMSGELFF. CDR3 nucleotides: TGTGCCAGCAGTACCCAGGTTCCCGCTAGCGGGATGTCCGGGGAGCTGTTTTTT.